What follows are 6 T cell receptor beta chains derived from one specimen sequenced in a study of T cell responses to AZD1222 COVID-19 vaccine. Produced via immunoSEQ multiplex PCR; TCRdb's table is partial and in-frame only. The profile shows about 160,000 clones, about 92% of them singletons. The sequenced sample was peripheral blood, obtained on day 0 of MenACWY control vaccination. The receptors come from an adult in good health.

V usage is TRBV19 and J usage is TRBJ1-5; D gene unclear. There are 13 residues in the CDR3. V shed 1 base and J shed 6 bases, with 7 bases lying between them. The germline V gene has CDR1 LNHDA and CDR2 SQIVND (reference sequence). The CDR3 coding sequence is TGTGCCAGTAGTATAGTGGGAAGTCAGCCCCAGCATTTT. It specifies CASSIVGSQPQHF.

The chain carries TRBV11-2 and TRBJ2-1, with 11 bases that match TRBD2. Germline trimming cut 5 bases from V and 5 bases from J; bases unmatched to any gene: 8. Germline V gives CDR1 SGHAT, CDR2 FQNNGV. The CDR3 is made up of 16 amino acids. CDR3 in amino acids: CASSPLAGVIHNEQFF. The CDR3 DNA is TGTGCCAGCAGCCCACTAGCGGGAGTAATCCACAATGAGCAGTTCTTC.

The chain is built from TRBV11-2 and TRBJ2-1, with a possible D match to TRBD2 (6 bases). V lost 6 bases to trimming and J lost 9 bases, with 18 bases between them. This CDR3 has 14 residues. Germline V gene sequence: CDR1 SGHAT, CDR2 FQNNGV. DNA for the CDR3: TGTGCCAGCAGGACCGAGGGAGGATTAGGTGAGCAGTTCTTC. This translates into CASRTEGGLGEQFF.

The rearrangement links TRBV19 to TRBJ1-2, with D uncertain. This CDR3 is built from 13 residues. V gave up 3 bases and J gave up 1 base, with 6 bases separating them. Germline values: CDR1 LNHDA, CDR2 SQIVND (reference sequence). Here the CDR3 DNA reads TGTGCCAGTAGTATGGAACTTAACTATGGCTACACCTTC. Its translation: CASSMELNYGYTF.

The gene calls are TRBV19 and TRBJ1-2; D uncertain. The CDR3 runs 13 residues. V was shortened by 2 bases and J by 8 bases, with 12 bases between the two germline ends. The germline V gene has CDR1 LNHDA and CDR2 SQIVND (reference sequence). The CDR3: CASSIRAVEGYTF. CDR3 DNA sequence: TGTGCCAGTAGTATAAGAGCGGTAGAAGGCTACACCTTC.

The rearrangement links TRBV27 to TRBJ1-2, with D unresolved. The CDR3 runs 12 residues. Trimming took 6 bases from V and 6 from J, leaving 11 bases between them. CDR1 and CDR2 (germline): MNHEY, SMNVEV (reference sequence). In nucleotides, the CDR3 is TGTGCCAGCAGCATGACTGGAAATGGCTACACCTTC. This gives the protein CASSMTGNGYTF.